A selection of T cell receptor beta chains follows, all from one sample in a study of T-cell reconstitution after alpha-beta-depleted transplantation in children. TCRdb re-called the PCR reads through MiXCR, storing one row per CDR3 protein. The table has a few hundred thousand distinct CDR3 sequences, about 9.9% seen once; the top ten hold about 25%. The input for sequencing was peripheral blood, taken 180 days after TCRalphabeta/CD19-depleted stem cell transplant. These receptors were taken from a male patient aged 2 to 10 who had a stem cell transplant for chronic granulomatous disease, so the T cells may come from the graft donor. The CDR3 runs from the conserved cysteine through the conserved F or W. Fields, in order: V gene, clone size, J gene, D gene, CDR3 DNA, CDR3 protein. The D gene is left open where the match is weak. Clone size, where shown, is once, few, many, or a class for clones that have expanded.

TRBV27	-	TRBJ2-3	-	TGTGCCAGCCATTTAGCGGACACAGATACGCAGTATTTT	CASHLADTDTQYF
TRBV24-1	many	TRBJ2-1	TRBD2	TGTGCCACCAGTGATCCATTTGGAGTAGCGGGAGGGCCGGGTGAGCAGTTCTTC	CATSDPFGVAGGPGEQFF
TRBV5-6	many	TRBJ1-1	-	TGTGCCAGCAGCTTGTGGTCCACTGAAGCTTTCTTT	CASSLWSTEAFF
TRBV24-1	many	TRBJ2-2	-	TGTGCCACCAGTGATTTGGGGGGCGGCAGCACCGGGGAGCTGTTTTTT	CATSDLGGGSTGELFF
TRBV24-1	many	TRBJ2-2	-	TGTGCCACCAGTGGCACAGGAGACACCGGGGAGCTGTTTTTT	CATSGTGDTGELFF
TRBV5-6	many	TRBJ2-7	-	TGTGCCAGCAGCAGAATACAGGGGACTACTACGGGCGAGCAGTACTTC	CASSRIQGTTTGEQYF
TRBV5-6	many	TRBJ2-7	TRBD2	TGTGCCAGCAGCTCCGCCGGGAGGGGCGAGCAGTACTTC	CASSSAGRGEQYF
TRBV4-1	many	TRBJ1-5	-	TGCGCCAGCAGCCAAGATGAGTTCCAGCCCCAGCATTTT	CASSQDEFQPQHF
TRBV5-6	many	TRBJ1-3	-	TGTGCCAGCAGCTTGGGGGTCAGGAGCTCTGGAAACACCATATATTTT	CASSLGVRSSGNTIYF
TRBV12-3/TRBV12-4	many	TRBJ2-2	-	TGTGCCAGCACTAGGTTGGGGGGAAACACCGGGGAGCTGTTTTTT	CASTRLGGNTGELFF
TRBV23-1	many	TRBJ2-3	TRBD2	TGCGCCAGCAGTCAATTCGGGGAAGGGCCGGGACTAGCGGGAGTCCCAGATACGCAGTATTTT	CASSQFGEGPGLAGVPDTQYF
TRBV29-1	many	TRBJ1-1	-	TGCAGCGTTGGGACAGAAGTGAACACTGAAGCTTTCTTT	CSVGTEVNTEAFF
TRBV20-1	many	TRBJ2-5	-	TGCAGTGCTAGAAGGGGATCCCAAGAGACCCAGTACTTC	CSARRGSQETQYF
TRBV30	few	TRBJ2-1	-	TGTGCCTGGTCCTCGGTGTCGGTGGACAATGAGCAGTTCTTC	CAWSSVSVDNEQFF
TRBV7-9	many	TRBJ2-5	TRBD2	TGTGCCAGCAGCTCAACTAGCGGGAGACGTCAAGAGACCCAGTACTTC	CASSSTSGRRQETQYF
TRBV9	many	TRBJ2-7	TRBD2	TGTGCCAGCAGCTTTGGACTAGCGGGAGGTTACGAGCAGTACTTC	CASSFGLAGGYEQYF
TRBV18	-	TRBJ2-1	TRBD2	TGTGCCAGCTCAAAACTAGCGGAGGGGTACAATGAGCAGTTCTTC	CASSKLAEGYNEQFF
TRBV7-8	many	TRBJ2-1	TRBD1	TGTGCCAGCAGCCCCCCGAGGACAGGGCCAAATGAGCAGTTCTTC	CASSPPRTGPNEQFF
TRBV6-1	-	TRBJ1-2	-	TGTGCCAGCAGCCCCCTTTATGAGGGGTTTCATGGCTACACCTTC	CASSPLYEGFHGYTF
TRBV7-9	many	TRBJ2-5	-	TGTGCCAGCAAAGTCTCAGGGACGGAAGAGACCCAGTACTTC	CASKVSGTEETQYF
TRBV3-1	few	TRBJ2-1	TRBD1	TGTGCCAGCAGCCAGCAAACCGGGACAGGGGGCAATGAGCAGTTCTTC	CASSQQTGTGGNEQFF
TRBV7-8	many	TRBJ2-2	-	TGTGCCAGCAGCTTATCTTTTATCAGCGTTGACACCGGGGAGCTGTTTTTT	CASSLSFISVDTGELFF